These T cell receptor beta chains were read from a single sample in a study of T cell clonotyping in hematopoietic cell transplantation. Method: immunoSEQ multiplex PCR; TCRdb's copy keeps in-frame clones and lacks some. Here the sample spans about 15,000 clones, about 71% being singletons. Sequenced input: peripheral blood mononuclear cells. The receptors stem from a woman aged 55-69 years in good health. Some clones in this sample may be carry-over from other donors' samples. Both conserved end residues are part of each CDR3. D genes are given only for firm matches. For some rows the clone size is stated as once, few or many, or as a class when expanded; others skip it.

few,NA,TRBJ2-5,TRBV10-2,CASSDVGRGETQYF,TGCGCCAGCAGTGATGTGGGCCGTGGGGAGACCCAGTACTTC
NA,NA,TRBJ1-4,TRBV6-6,CASGGGSGEKLFF,TGTGCCAGCGGAGGGGGGAGCGGTGAAAAACTGTTTTTT
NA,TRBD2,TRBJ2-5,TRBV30,CAWSPQSGSGEYF,TGTGCCTGGAGCCCCCAAAGCGGGAGTGGGGAGTACTTC
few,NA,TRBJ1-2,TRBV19,CASSISRDRNGYTF,TGTGCCAGTAGTATTTCCAGGGATCGCAATGGCTACACCTTC
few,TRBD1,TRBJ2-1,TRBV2,CASRTGQGPYNEQFF,TGTGCCAGCAGGACGGGACAGGGACCATACAATGAGCAGTTCTTC
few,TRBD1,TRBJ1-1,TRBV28,CASSTPTGEHTEAFF,TGTGCCAGCAGTACTCCGACAGGGGAGCACACTGAAGCTTTCTTT
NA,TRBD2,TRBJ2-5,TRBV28,CASTSGEETQYF,TGTGCCAGTACTAGCGGAGAAGAGACCCAGTACTTC
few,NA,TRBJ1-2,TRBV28,CASSPGLSPMRNYGYTF,TGTGCCAGCAGTCCCGGACTCTCTCCTATGCGTAACTATGGCTACACCTTC
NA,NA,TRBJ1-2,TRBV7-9,CASSLADTEDGYTF,TGTGCCAGCAGCTTAGCAGACACAGAGGATGGCTACACCTTC
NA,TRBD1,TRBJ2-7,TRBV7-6,CASSDGQAYEQYF,TGTGCCAGCAGCGATGGACAGGCCTACGAGCAGTACTTC
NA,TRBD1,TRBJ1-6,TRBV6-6,CASSFETGNSPLHF,TGTGCCAGCAGTTTCGAGACAGGGAATTCACCCCTCCACTTT
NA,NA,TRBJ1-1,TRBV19,CASKFGGTEAFF,TGTGCCAGTAAATTTGGGGGCACTGAAGCTTTCTTT
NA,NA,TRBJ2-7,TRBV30,CAWVAGGPSVQYF,TGTGCCTGGGTAGCTGGGGGGCCTAGCGTGCAGTACTTC
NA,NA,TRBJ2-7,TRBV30,CAWTIGGGLYEQYF,TGTGCCTGGACCATCGGAGGGGGACTCTACGAGCAGTACTTC
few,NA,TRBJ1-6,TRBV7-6,CASSLVMDSPLHF,TGTGCCAGCAGCCTCGTCATGGATTCACCCCTCCACTTT
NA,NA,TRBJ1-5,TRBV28,CASSTSGRPQHF,TGTGCCAGCAGCACTTCAGGGAGGCCCCAGCATTTT
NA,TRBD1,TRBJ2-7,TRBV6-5,CASSSDTKGASYEQYF,TGTGCCAGCAGTTCCGATACGAAGGGGGCCTCCTACGAGCAGTACTTC
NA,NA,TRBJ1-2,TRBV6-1,CASSEDGTMVYGYTF,TGTGCCAGCAGTGAAGATGGGACAATGGTCTATGGCTACACCTTC
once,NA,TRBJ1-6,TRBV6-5,CASSRQTWDNSPLHF,TGTGCCAGCAGTCGGCAGACCTGGGATAATTCACCCCTCCACTTT
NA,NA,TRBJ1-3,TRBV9,CASSVGGTTGNTIYF,TGTGCCAGCAGCGTAGGAGGGACAACTGGAAACACCATATATTTT
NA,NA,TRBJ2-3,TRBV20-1,CSAVRADTQYF,TGCAGTGCTGTAAGGGCAGATACGCAGTATTTT
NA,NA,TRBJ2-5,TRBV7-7,CASSLERPGVGTQYF,TGTGCCAGCAGCTTAGAACGCCCGGGTGTGGGGACCCAGTACTTC
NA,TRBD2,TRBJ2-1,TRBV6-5,CASSSSGGAYNEQFF,TGTGCCAGCAGTTCAAGCGGGGGCGCCTACAATGAGCAGTTCTTC
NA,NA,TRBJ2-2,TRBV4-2,CASSRADGNTGELFF,TGTGCCAGCAGCCGCGCGGACGGGAACACCGGGGAGCTGTTTTTT
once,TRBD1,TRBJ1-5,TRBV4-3,CASSQDVPTGRVDQPQHF,TGCGCCAGCAGCCAAGATGTCCCGACAGGGCGGGTAGATCAGCCCCAGCATTTT
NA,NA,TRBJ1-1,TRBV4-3,CASSQAGNTEAFF,TGCGCCAGCAGCCAAGCCGGGAACACTGAAGCTTTCTTT
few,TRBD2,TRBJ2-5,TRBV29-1,CSAGGLIVETQYF,TGCAGCGCGGGGGGATTGATTGTAGAGACCCAGTACTTC
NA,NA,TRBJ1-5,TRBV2,CASNQLGSLNQPQHF,TGTGCCAGCAACCAGCTTGGGAGCCTCAATCAGCCCCAGCATTTT
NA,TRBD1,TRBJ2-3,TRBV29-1,CSVRDRGATDTQYF,TGCAGCGTGCGGGACAGGGGTGCCACAGATACGCAGTATTTT
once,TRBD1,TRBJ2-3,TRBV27,CASSRIPGQRTDTQYF,TGTGCCAGCAGCCGAATTCCGGGACAGCGCACAGATACGCAGTATTTT
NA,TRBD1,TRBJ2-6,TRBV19,CASQGASSGANVLTF,TGTGCCAGCCAGGGGGCTTCATCTGGGGCCAACGTCCTGACTTTC
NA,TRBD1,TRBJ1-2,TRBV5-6,CASSGRDRAGGYTF,TGTGCCAGCAGCGGAAGGGACAGGGCTGGTGGCTACACCTTC
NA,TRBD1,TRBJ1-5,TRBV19,CASSIRQGDQPQHF,TGTGCCAGTAGTATAAGACAGGGAGATCAGCCCCAGCATTTT
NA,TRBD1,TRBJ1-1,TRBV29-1,CSVMTGSNAFF,TGCAGCGTTATGACAGGGTCTAACGCTTTCTTT
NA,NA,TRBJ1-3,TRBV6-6,CASSTLRSGNTIYF,TGTGCCAGCTCCACCCTGAGGTCTGGAAACACCATATATTTT
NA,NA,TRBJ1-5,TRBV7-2,CASSADGSNQPQHF,TGTGCCAGCAGCGCTGACGGTAGCAATCAGCCCCAGCATTTT
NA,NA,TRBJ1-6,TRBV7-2,CASSTGSSYNSPLHF,TGTGCCAGCAGTACAGGGAGCTCCTATAATTCACCCCTCCACTTT
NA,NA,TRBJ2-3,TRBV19,CASSISGDTQYF,TGTGCCAGTAGTATTTCGGGAGATACGCAGTATTTT
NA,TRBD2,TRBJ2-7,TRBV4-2,CASSQIPREASYEQYF,TGTGCCAGCAGCCAAATTCCGCGGGAGGCCTCCTACGAGCAGTACTTC
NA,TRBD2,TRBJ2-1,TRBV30,CAWSQREKEQFF,TGTGCCTGGAGCCAGCGGGAGAAAGAGCAGTTCTTC
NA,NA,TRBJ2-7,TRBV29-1,CSVGIAEYEQYF,TGCAGCGTTGGAATAGCGGAGTACGAGCAGTACTTC
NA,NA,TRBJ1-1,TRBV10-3,CAITFSGNTEAFF,TGTGCCATCACCTTTTCCGGGAACACTGAAGCTTTCTTT
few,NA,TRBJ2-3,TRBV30,CAWSPNTDTQYF,TGTGCCTGGAGCCCCAACACAGATACGCAGTATTTT
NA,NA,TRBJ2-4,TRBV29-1,CSVGEAKNIQYF,TGCAGCGTTGGGGAGGCCAAAAACATTCAGTACTTC
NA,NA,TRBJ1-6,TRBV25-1,CASTSGGTRPLHF,TGTGCCTCCACATCGGGAGGGACTCGACCCCTCCACTTT
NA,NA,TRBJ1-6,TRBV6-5,CASRPPADSPLHF,TGTGCCAGCAGACCCCCCGCGGATTCACCCCTCCACTTT
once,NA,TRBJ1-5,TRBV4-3,CASSQGHRFSNQPQHF,TGCGCCAGCAGCCAGGGACATCGGTTTAGCAATCAGCCCCAGCATTTT
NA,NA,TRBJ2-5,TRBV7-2,CASSFEIVSDQYF,TGTGCCAGCAGCTTCGAGATAGTGTCCGACCAGTACTTC
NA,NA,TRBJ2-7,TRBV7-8,CASSHNLVGRGGYEQYF,TGTGCCAGCAGCCACAATCTCGTAGGCAGGGGAGGATACGAGCAGTACTTC
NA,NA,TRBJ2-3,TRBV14,CASSPFDGGTQYF,TGTGCCAGCAGCCCTTTCGACGGGGGTACGCAGTATTTT
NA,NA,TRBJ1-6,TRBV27,CASKLEGGGSPLHF,TGTGCCAGCAAGTTGGAGGGGGGCGGGTCACCCCTCCACTTT
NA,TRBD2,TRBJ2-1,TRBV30,CACGRGLAGTEQFF,TGTGCCTGTGGCCGAGGACTAGCGGGAACTGAGCAGTTCTTC
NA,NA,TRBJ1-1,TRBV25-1,CASSSTGNTEAFF,TGTGCCAGCAGTTCGACAGGGAACACTGAAGCTTTCTTT